One and the same sample provided the 27 T cell receptor beta chains below, sequenced in a study of early T cells in non-severe SARS-CoV-2 infection. Each CDR3 protein is one row after TCRdb ran MiXCR on the 5' RACE reads. Of about 83,000 distinct CDR3 sequences listed, more than 9% are singletons. The sample comprised whole blood. These receptors were collected from an adult who was a healthcare worker with PCR-confirmed SARS-CoV-2 infection or an uninfected control (not recorded which).

This clonotype was detected only a few times. A read error may explain this, as a much larger clone is one base away. The chain employs TRBV2 and TRBJ1-1, with D unresolved. CDR1 and CDR2 (germline): SNHLY, FYNNEI. The CDR3 loop spans 12 amino acids. The CDR3 spells CASSEAAVEVFF. Here the CDR3 DNA reads TGTGCCAGCAGTGAAGCAGCAGTTGAAGTTTTCTTT.

V and J are TRBV7-9 and TRBJ2-7; 8 positions agree with TRBD2. The CDR3 contains 16 residues. V dropped 0 bases and J dropped 5; count of bases not matched to a gene: 9. CDR1 and CDR2 (germline): SEHNR, FQNEAQ (reference sequence). The CDR3 DNA reads as TGTGCCAGCAGCTTAGCCCGAGCGGGAGCCCCCCACGAGCAGTACTTC. It translates to CASSLARAGAPHEQYF.

This clonotype was seen a few times. The chain uses TRBV12-3 or TRBV12-4 and TRBJ1-5, with TRBD1 matching over 9 bases. Trimming removed 8 bases from V and 6 bases from J; junction bases left unmatched: 5. The CDR3 totals 13 residues. This chain's CDR3 is CASQEQGAQPQHF. CDR3 in DNA: TGTGCCAGCCAAGAACAGGGGGCTCAGCCCCAGCATTTT.

V gene TRBV29-1 combines with J gene TRBJ2-7; D is possibly TRBD1 or TRBD2 (6 bases each). This CDR3 spans 15 amino acids. Germline V gene sequence: CDR1 SQVTM, CDR2 ANQGSEA. Trimming shortened V by 3 bases and J by 0 bases, and 15 bases separated the two germline ends. CDR3 DNA sequence: TGCAGCGTTGACGCACGGGGGCCCCCCTCCTACGAGCAGTACTTC. Residues: CSVDARGPPSYEQYF.

This clonotype was recorded a few times. V and J are TRBV12-3 or TRBV12-4 and TRBJ2-2, with 9 bases fitting TRBD2. V shed 0 bases and J 4 bases; nucleotides not matched to a gene: 0. The CDR3 extends over 15 amino acids. The CDR3 DNA sequence: TGTGCCAGCAGTTTAGCACTAGCGGGCACCGGGGAGCTGTTTTTT. It is translated as CASSLALAGTGELFF.

The gene calls are TRBV18 and TRBJ2-2; D not certain. The V end lost 1 base, the J end lost 3 bases, and 6 bases lay between the germline ends. The germline gives CDR1 KGHSH, CDR2 LQKENI. There are 14 residues in the CDR3. Written as DNA, the CDR3 is TGTGCCAGCTCACCACAAACCTACACCGGGGAGCTGTTTTTT. Its translation: CASSPQTYTGELFF.

This clonotype has a handful of counts. The chain joins TRBV20-1 to TRBJ2-7, with D possibly being TRBD2 (6 bases). V was clipped by 3 bases and J by 2 bases, with 17 bases between them. This CDR3 comprises 15 residues. CDR1 is DFQATT, CDR2 SNEGSKA, per germline (reference sequence). The CDR3 region is CSARTQGWRAYEQYF. In DNA form, the CDR3 reads TGCAGTGCTAGGACCCAAGGGTGGAGGGCCTACGAGCAGTACTTC.

In this sample, this clonotype turned up many times. V and J are TRBV7-2 and TRBJ2-5; 8 bases agree with TRBD1. With 1 base clipped from V and 5 bases from J, the junction kept 0 bases outside the gene matches. From germline, CDR1 is SGHTA and CDR2 FQGNSA. The CDR3 runs 13 residues. The CDR3 protein is CASSLGTGETQYF. CDR3 DNA sequence: TGTGCCAGCAGCTTAGGGACAGGGGAGACCCAGTACTTC.

This clonotype was counted between two and nine times. This chain uses TRBV9 with TRBJ1-1; the D is unclear. The CDR3 extends over 15 amino acids. V lost 0 bases and J 4 bases, leaving 13 bases between the germline ends. CDR1 is SGDLS and CDR2 is YYNGEE in the germline V gene. CDR3 DNA: TGTGCCAGCAGCGTAGTACCGGGGAGGATCACTGAAGCTTTCTTT. Translating gives CASSVVPGRITEAFF.

Remarks on this clonotype: Relative to the germline gene, one junction end is altered; a read error may explain this. This chain connects TRBV3-1 to TRBJ2-1, with TRBD2 identical over 7 bases. This CDR3 is built from 13 residues. CDR1 and CDR2 from the germline V gene are LGHDT and YNNKEL (reference sequence). In nucleotides, the CDR3 is TGTGCCAGTGAGGGGAGGGCCTACAATAAGCAGTTCTTC. Its protein product is CASEGRAYNKQFF.

The rearrangement joins TRBV5-5 to TRBJ2-2; tentatively, D is TRBD1 (5 bases). The CDR3 has 14 amino acids. From germline, CDR1 is SGHKS and CDR2 YYEKEE (reference sequence). V lost 2 bases and J 8 bases, leaving 13 bases between the germline ends. The CDR3 bases are TGTGCCAGCAGCTTCGTCACAGGCGATGGGGAGCTGTTTTTT. The encoded protein is CASSFVTGDGELFF. Variable domain in full (rest from reference TRBV5-5 and TRBJ2-2): DAGVTQSPTHLIKTRGQQVTLRCSPISGHKSVSWYQQVLGQGPQFIFQYYEKEERGRGNFPDRFSARQFPNYSSELNVNALLLGDSALYLCASSFVTGDGELFFGEGSRLTVL.

Only a few counts were recorded for this clonotype. The rearrangement links TRBV11-2 to TRBJ2-3; D might be TRBD2 (6 bases). The germline V and J ends were trimmed by 2 bases and 6 bases, with 15 bases remaining between them. The CDR3 loop spans 15 amino acids. CDR1 and CDR2 (germline): SGHAT, FQNNGV. In DNA form, the CDR3 reads TGTGCCAGCAGCTTACACCGGCTAGCGTCTGATACGCAGTATTTT. Its protein is CASSLHRLASDTQYF.

The CDR3 here is CASSPAGLNPGQGGDQPQHF. CDR3 in DNA: TGTGCCAGCAGTCCGGCAGGCCTAAATCCAGGACAGGGAGGCGATCAGCCCCAGCATTTT. The chain uses TRBV27 and TRBJ1-5; 8 bases match TRBD1. J gave up 5 bases and V 5 bases, and 23 bases lay outside the gene matches. This CDR3 is 20 amino acids long. CDR1 MNHEY and CDR2 SMNVEV come from the germline V gene (reference sequence).

The sample holds a few counts of this clonotype. The chain is built from TRBV18 and TRBJ2-7; D remains ambiguous. CDR1 KGHSH and CDR2 LQKENI come from the germline V gene. The length of the CDR3 is 14 residues. Trimming took off 0 bases at V and 2 bases at J, with 8 bases between the two ends. CDR3: CASSPPAFAYEQYF. CDR3 DNA: TGTGCCAGCTCACCACCGGCCTTCGCCTACGAGCAGTACTTC.

The chain carries TRBV5-4 and TRBJ1-1; D not resolved. The CDR3 runs 16 residues. V gave up 4 bases and J gave up 2 bases, with 18 bases separating them. Germline values: CDR1 SGHNT, CDR2 YYREEE (reference sequence). The CDR3 protein is CASSVRAGYRNTEAFF. In DNA form, the CDR3 reads TGTGCCAGCAGCGTACGAGCGGGCTATCGTAACACTGAAGCTTTCTTT.

This clonotype is judged medium-sized. V and J are TRBV29-1 and TRBJ1-1; D is ambiguous. CDR3 length: 15 amino acids. Trimming pared 5 bases from V and 0 bases from J, leaving 16 bases between. Germline CDR1 and CDR2: SQVTM and ANQGSEA. CDR3 nucleotides: TGCAGCGTTTCTTTAGGATGGGCAATGAACACTGAAGCTTTCTTT. This gives the protein CSVSLGWAMNTEAFF.

This clonotype was seen many times. The genes are TRBV20-1 and TRBJ2-7; TRBD2 matches 9 bases. The CDR3 length is 16 residues. After removal of 3 bases from V and 6 bases from J, the junction contained 15 bases not matched to a gene. Germline CDR1 DFQATT, CDR2 SNEGSKA (reference sequence). As DNA, the CDR3 is TGCAGTGCTAGTAGGTTCCTAGCGGGAATCTCTCGCGAGCAGTACTTC. Residues: CSASRFLAGISREQYF.

The V and J genes are TRBV7-9 and TRBJ2-7, with 10 bases that match TRBD1. The CDR3 extends over 16 amino acids. Germline CDR1 SEHNR, CDR2 FQNEAQ (reference sequence). The V and J ends lost 5 bases and 9 bases, in that order; junction bases with no gene match: 16. This chain's CDR3 is CASSGRDRGRGNWQYF. CDR3 bases: TGTGCCAGCAGCGGACGAGACAGGGGGCGAGGTAATTGGCAGTACTTC.

The V and J genes are TRBV12-3 or TRBV12-4 and TRBJ2-5; D remains ambiguous. The CDR3 covers 15 residues. Between the trimmed V and J ends, which lost 5 bases and 5 bases, there was a span of 18 bases. The CDR3 loop reads CASSPPEVLGETQYF. The CDR3 DNA reads TGTGCCAGCAGTCCCCCCGAGGTGCTAGGGGAGACCCAGTACTTC.

This clonotype was detected only a few times. V and J are TRBV28 and TRBJ2-7; 12 nucleotides match TRBD1. Germline V gene data show CDR1 as MDHEN and CDR2 as SYDVKM. CDR3 length equals 16 residues. The V segment lost 5 bases and the J segment 12 bases; nucleotides outside the gene matches: 17. The CDR3 DNA reads TGTGCCAGCAGTCCCTCGCGGCCGGGACAGGGGGCCCAGGCGTACTTC. Amino acids: CASSPSRPGQGAQAYF.

Many counts were recorded for this clonotype. The chain recombines TRBV6-6 with TRBJ2-3; D remains unclear. This CDR3 is built from 14 residues. V was cut by 2 bases and J by 0 bases, with 6 bases left in between. Germline V gene data show CDR1 as MNHNY and CDR2 as SVGAGI (reference sequence). The CDR3 DNA reads TGTGCCAGCAGTTACGCGGACAGCACAGATACGCAGTATTTT. Encoded protein: CASSYADSTDTQYF.

This clonotype was seen a few times. The chain couples TRBV4-2 to TRBJ2-7, with D possibly matching TRBD2 (6 bases). Germline CDR1 and CDR2: LGHNA and YNFKEQ. This CDR3 region has 13 residues. The germline V and J ends were trimmed by 4 bases and 3 bases, with 10 bases remaining between them. The CDR3 DNA reads TGTGCCAGCAGCCCAGAGACTAGCTACGAGCAGTACTTC. It translates to CASSPETSYEQYF.

This clonotype occurred many times. The chain recombines TRBV20-1 with TRBJ2-3; 7 nucleotides agree with TRBD2. The CDR3 length is 16 residues. Germline V lookup: CDR1 DFQATT, CDR2 SNEGSKA (reference sequence). Trimming at V came to 5 bases and at J to 2 bases, leaving 13 bases not matched to a gene. The CDR3 nucleotides are TGCAGTGCTTCTACCGGGACTATCCTCTCCACAGATACGCAGTATTTT. Translating it yields CSASTGTILSTDTQYF.

This chain connects TRBV29-1 to TRBJ2-5, with 7 bases lining up with TRBD1. Losses at the gene ends were 7 bases for V and 3 bases for J; bases not matched to a gene: 8. The germline V gene encodes CDR1 SQVTM and CDR2 ANQGSEA. The CDR3 covers 13 residues. DNA for the CDR3: TGCAGCGCCGGGCGAACAGGGGAAGAGACCCAGTACTTC. Its protein product is CSAGRTGEETQYF.

This chain uses TRBV29-1 with TRBJ2-1, with D possibly being TRBD2 (6 bases). CDR1 is SQVTM, CDR2 ANQGSEA, per germline. Trimming removed 6 bases from V and 9 bases from J, with 12 bases in between. CDR3 length: 11 amino acids. Here the CDR3 DNA reads TGCAGCGTCAGACTAGTTACTGAGCAGTTCTTC. Protein sequence: CSVRLVTEQFF.

This clonotype was seen many times. V gene TRBV2 combines with J gene TRBJ1-1, with D possibly being TRBD1 (6 bases). Trimming stripped 4 bases from V and 11 bases from J, with 11 bases between. There are 11 residues in the CDR3. CDR1 is SNHLY, CDR2 FYNNEI, per germline. Here the CDR3 DNA reads TGTGCCAGCAGTGGACAGGCCCTGGCTTTCTTT. Protein sequence: CASSGQALAFF.

This clonotype came up a few times. This sequence joins TRBV4-1 and TRBJ2-7; possible D gene TRBD1, 5 bases. V lost 5 bases, J lost 1 base, and 9 bases lay in between. Germline lookup yields CDR1 MGHRA and CDR2 YSYEKL. The CDR3 is 13 amino acids. This chain's CDR3 is CASSFRQSYEQYF. In DNA form, the CDR3 reads TGCGCCAGCAGCTTCAGACAGTCCTACGAGCAGTACTTC.